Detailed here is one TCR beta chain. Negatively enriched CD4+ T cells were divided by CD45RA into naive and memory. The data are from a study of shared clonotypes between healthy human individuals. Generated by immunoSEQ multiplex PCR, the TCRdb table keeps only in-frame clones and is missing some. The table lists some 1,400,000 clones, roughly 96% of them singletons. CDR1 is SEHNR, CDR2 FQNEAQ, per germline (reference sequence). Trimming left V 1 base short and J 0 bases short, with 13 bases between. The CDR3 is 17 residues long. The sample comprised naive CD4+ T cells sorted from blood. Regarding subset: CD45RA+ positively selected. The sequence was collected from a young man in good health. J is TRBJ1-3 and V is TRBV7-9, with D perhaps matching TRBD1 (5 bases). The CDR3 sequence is CASSLDWGDSSGNTIYF. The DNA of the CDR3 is TGTGCCAGCAGCTTAGATTGGGGCGACAGCTCTGGAAACACCATATATTTT. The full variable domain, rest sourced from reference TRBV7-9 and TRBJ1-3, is DTGVSQNPRHKITKRGQNVTFRCDPISEHNRLYWYRQTLGQGPEFLTYFQNEAQLEKSRLLSDRFSAERPKGSFSTLEIQRTEQGDSAMYLCASSLDWGDSSGNTIYFGEGSWLTVV.